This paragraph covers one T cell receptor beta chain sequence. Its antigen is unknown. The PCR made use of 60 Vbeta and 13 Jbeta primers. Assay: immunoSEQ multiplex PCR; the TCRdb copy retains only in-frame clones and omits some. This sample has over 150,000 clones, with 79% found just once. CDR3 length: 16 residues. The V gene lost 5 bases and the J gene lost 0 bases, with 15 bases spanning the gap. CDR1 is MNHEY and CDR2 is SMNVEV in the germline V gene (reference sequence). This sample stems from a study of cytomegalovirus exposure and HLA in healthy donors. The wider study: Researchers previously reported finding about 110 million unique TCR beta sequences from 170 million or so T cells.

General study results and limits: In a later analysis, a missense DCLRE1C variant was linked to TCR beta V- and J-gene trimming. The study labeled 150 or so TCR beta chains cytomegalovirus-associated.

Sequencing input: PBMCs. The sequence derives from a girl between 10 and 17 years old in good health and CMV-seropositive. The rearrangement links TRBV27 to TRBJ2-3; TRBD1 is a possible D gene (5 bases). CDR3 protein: CASSGLWGASTDTQYF. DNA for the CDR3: TGTGCCAGCAGTGGCCTGTGGGGCGCAAGCACAGATACGCAGTATTTT.